This TCR beta chain was sequenced for a study of siplizumab effects on memory and regulatory T cells. This CDR3 has 15 amino acids. The V segment lost 5 bases and the J segment 0 bases; nucleotides outside the gene matches: 4. Germline V CDR1 and CDR2: SGHAT, FQDESV (reference sequence). Profiling relied on immunoSEQ multiplex PCR, and the TCRdb table lists in-frame clones only, not all of them. The sample records 100,000 or so clones, roughly 94% being singletons. This TCR derives from a human donor in good health. The chain recombines TRBV11-1 with TRBJ2-5, with 9 bases identical to TRBD1. The sample was non-Treg CD4+ T cells sorted from blood. The CDR3 nucleotides are TGTGCCAGCAGCCGGGACAGGGTTTACCAAGAGACCCAGTACTTC. It codes for CASSRDRVYQETQYF.